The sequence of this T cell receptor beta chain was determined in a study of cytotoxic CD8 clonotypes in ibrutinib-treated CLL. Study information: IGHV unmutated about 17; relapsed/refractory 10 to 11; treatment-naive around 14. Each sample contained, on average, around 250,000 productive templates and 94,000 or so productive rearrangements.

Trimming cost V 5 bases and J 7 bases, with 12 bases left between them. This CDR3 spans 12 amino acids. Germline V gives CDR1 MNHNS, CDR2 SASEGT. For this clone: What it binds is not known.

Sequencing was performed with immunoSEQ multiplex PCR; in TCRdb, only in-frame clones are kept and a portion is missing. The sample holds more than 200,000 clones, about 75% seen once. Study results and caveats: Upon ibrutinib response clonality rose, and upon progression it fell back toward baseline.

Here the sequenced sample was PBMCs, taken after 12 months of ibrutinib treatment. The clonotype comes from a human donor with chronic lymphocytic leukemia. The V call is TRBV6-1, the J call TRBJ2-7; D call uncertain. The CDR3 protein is CASSTGPLEQYF. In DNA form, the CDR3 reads TGTGCCAGCAGTACTGGACCCCTAGAGCAGTACTTC.